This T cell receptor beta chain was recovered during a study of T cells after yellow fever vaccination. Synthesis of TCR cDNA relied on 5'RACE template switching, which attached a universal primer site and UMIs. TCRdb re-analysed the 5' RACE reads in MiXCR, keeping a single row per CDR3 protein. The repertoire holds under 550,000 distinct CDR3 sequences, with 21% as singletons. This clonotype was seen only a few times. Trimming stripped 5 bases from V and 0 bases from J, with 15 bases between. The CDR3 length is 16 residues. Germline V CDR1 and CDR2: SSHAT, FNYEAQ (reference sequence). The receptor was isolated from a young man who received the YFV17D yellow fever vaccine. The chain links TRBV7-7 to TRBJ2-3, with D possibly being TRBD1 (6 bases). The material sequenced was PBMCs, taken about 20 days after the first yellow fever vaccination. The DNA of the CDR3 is TGTGCCAGCAGCCCCTGGGGGCCCACTAGCACAGATACGCAGTATTTT. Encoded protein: CASSPWGPTSTDTQYF.